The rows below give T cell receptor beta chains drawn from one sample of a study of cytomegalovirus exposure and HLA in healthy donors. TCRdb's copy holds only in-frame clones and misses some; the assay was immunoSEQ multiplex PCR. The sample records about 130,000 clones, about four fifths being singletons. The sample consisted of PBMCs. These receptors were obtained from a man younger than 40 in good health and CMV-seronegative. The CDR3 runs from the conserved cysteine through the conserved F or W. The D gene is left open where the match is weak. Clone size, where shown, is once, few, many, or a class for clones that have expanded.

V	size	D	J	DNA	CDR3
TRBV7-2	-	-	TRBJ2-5	TGTGCCAGCAGCCCTACGGGGTTCCAAGAGACCCAGTACTTC	CASSPTGFQETQYF
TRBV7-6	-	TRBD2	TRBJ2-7	TGTGCCAGCAGCCTTGGTGGGGCGGGAGGTCGAGGGGAGCAGTACTTC	CASSLGGAGGRGEQYF
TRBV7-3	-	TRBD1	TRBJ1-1	TGTGCCAGCAGATTTACAGGGGACTCAGAAGCTTTCTTT	CASRFTGDSEAFF
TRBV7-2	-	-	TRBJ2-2	TGTGCCAGCAGCTTAGCGGCAGTCACCGGGGAGCTGTTTTTT	CASSLAAVTGELFF
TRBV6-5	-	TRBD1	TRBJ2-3	TGTGCCAGCCGCCCCACAGGGGGTGAAGATACGCAGTATTTT	CASRPTGGEDTQYF
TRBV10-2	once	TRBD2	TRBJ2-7	TGCGCCAGCAGTATGACTAGCGGGGGTTCCTACGAGCAGTACTTC	CASSMTSGGSYEQYF
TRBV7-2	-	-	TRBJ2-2	TGTGCCAGCAGCTACCCTAGCACCGGGGAGCTGTTTTTT	CASSYPSTGELFF
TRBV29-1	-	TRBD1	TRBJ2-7	TGCAGCGTCGGATCCGGGACAGGGGTCCCCTTAGGGGAGCAGTACTTC	CSVGSGTGVPLGEQYF
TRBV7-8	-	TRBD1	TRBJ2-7	TGTGCCAGCAGCTTAGATTACAGGGGACCCTACGAGCAGTACTTC	CASSLDYRGPYEQYF
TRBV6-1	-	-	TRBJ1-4	TGTGCCAGCACCGGTCAGCGAACAACTAATGAAAAACTGTTTTTT	CASTGQRTTNEKLFF
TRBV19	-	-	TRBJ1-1	TGTGCCAGTAGTAATCCGAGGGTGGGGGCCGCTTTCTTT	CASSNPRVGAAFF
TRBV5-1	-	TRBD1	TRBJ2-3	TGCGCCAGCAGCTCTGGACAGGGAACGGGCACAGATACGCAGTATTTT	CASSSGQGTGTDTQYF
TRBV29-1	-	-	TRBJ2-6	TGCAGCGCCCGGACAGGGGCCAACGTCCTGACTTTC	CSARTGANVLTF
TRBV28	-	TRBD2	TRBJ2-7	TGTGCCAGCAGTCTTCGGGAGGGGTCCTACGAGCAGTACTTC	CASSLREGSYEQYF